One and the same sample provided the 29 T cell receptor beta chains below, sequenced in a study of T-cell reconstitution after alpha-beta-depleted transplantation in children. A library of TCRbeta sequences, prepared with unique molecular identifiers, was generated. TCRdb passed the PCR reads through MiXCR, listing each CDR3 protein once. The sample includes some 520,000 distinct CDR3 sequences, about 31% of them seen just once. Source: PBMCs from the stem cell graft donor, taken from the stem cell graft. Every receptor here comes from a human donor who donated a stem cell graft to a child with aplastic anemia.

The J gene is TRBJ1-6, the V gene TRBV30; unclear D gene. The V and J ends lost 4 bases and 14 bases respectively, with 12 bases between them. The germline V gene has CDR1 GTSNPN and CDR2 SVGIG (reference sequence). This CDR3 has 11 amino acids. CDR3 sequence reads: CAWMVAGTLHF. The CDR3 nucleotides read TGTGCCTGGATGGTAGCCGGTACCCTCCACTTT.

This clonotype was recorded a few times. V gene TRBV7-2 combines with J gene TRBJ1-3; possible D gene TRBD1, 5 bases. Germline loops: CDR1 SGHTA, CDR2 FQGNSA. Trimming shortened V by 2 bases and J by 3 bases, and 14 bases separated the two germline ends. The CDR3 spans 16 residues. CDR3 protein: CASSLSRELFGNTIYF. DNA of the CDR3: TGTGCCAGCAGCTTAAGCAGGGAATTATTTGGAAACACCATATATTTT.

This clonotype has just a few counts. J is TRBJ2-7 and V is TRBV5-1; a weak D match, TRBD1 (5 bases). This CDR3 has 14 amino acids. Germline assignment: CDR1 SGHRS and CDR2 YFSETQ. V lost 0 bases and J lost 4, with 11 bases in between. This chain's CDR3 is CASSLASGSYEQYF. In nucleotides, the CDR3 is TGCGCCAGCAGCTTGGCTTCAGGGTCTTACGAGCAGTACTTC.

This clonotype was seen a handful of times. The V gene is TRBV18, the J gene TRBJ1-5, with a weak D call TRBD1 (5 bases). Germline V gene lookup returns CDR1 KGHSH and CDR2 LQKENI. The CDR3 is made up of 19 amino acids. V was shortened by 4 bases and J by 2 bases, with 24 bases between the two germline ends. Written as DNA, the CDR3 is TGTGCCAGCTCACTCTCCGGGACCCTCGGGCGGGGGGGCAATCAGCCCCAGCATTTT. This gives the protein CASSLSGTLGRGGNQPQHF. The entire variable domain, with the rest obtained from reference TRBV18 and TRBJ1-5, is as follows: NAGVMQNPRHLVRRRGQEARLRCSPMKGHSHVYWYRQLPEEGLKFMVYLQKENIIDESGMPKERFSAEFPKEGPSILRIQQVVRGDSAAYFCASSLSGTLGRGGNQPQHFGDGTRLSIL.

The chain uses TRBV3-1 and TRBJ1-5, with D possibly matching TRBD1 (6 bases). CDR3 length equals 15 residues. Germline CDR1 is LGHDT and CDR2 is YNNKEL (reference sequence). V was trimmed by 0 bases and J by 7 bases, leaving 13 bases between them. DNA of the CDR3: TGTGCCAGCAGCCAAGACCCAGGGGTTGGCCAGCCCCAGCATTTT. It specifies CASSQDPGVGQPQHF.

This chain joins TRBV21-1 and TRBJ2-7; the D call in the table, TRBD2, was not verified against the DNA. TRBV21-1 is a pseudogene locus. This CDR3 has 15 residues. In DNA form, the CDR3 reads TGTGCCAGCAGCAAAGCGCTGTCCAGCGGGAGCGAGCAGTACGTC. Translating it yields CASSKALSSGSEQYV.

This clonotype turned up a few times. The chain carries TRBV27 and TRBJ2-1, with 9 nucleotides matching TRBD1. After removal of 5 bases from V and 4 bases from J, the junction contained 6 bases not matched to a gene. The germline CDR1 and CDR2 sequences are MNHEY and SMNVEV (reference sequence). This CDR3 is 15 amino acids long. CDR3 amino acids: CASSRTGGSYNEQFF. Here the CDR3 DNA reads TGTGCCAGCAGTCGCACAGGGGGCTCTTACAATGAGCAGTTCTTC.

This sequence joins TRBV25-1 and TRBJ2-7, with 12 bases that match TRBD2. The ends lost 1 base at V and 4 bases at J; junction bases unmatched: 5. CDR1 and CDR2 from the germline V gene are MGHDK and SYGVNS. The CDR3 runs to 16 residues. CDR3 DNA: TGTGCCAGCAGTGAATTAGGTGGGACTAGCGGGTACGAGCAGTACTTC. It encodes CASSELGGTSGYEQYF.

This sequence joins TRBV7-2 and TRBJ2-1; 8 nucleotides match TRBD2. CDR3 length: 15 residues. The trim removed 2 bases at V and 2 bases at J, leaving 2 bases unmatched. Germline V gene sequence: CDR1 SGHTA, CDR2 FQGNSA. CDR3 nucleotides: TGTGCCAGCAGCTTATTGGGACTAGCCTACAATGAGCAGTTCTTC. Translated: CASSLLGLAYNEQFF.

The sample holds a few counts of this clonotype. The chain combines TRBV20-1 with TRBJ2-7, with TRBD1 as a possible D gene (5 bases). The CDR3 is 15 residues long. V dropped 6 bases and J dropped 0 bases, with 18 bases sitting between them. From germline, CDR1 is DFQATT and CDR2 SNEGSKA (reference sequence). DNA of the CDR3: TGCAGTGCCGCTAAACCGGCAGGGATCTCCTACGAGCAGTACGTC. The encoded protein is CSAAKPAGISYEQYV.

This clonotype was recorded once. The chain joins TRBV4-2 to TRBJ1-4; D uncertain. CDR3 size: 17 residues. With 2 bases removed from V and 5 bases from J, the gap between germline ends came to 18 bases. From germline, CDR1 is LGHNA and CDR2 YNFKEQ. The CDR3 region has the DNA TGTGCCAGCAGCCAACGTACCTACAGCGTACCGAATGAAAAACTGTTTTTT. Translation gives CASSQRTYSVPNEKLFF.

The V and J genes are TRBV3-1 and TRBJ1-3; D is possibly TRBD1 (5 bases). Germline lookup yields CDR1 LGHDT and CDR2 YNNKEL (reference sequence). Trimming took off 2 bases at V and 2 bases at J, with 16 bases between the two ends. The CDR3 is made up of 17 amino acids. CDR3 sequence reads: CASSQSLGIGAGNTIYF. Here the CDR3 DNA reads TGTGCCAGCAGCCAATCGTTGGGTATAGGGGCTGGAAACACCATATATTTT.

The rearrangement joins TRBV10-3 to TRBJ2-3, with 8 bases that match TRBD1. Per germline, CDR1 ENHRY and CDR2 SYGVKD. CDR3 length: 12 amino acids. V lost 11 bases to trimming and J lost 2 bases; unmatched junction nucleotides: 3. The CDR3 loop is CASQGATDTQYF. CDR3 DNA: TGTGCCTCCCAGGGGGCCACAGATACGCAGTATTTT.

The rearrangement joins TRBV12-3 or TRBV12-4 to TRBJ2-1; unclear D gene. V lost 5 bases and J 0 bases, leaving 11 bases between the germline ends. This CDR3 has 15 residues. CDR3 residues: CASSPQSSSYNEQFF. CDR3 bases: TGTGCCAGCAGTCCCCAGAGTAGCTCCTACAATGAGCAGTTCTTC.

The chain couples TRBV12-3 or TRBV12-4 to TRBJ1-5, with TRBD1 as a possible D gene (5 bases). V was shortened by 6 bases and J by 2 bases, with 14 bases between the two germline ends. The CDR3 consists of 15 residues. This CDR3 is CASREGAIRNQPQHF. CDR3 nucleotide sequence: TGTGCCAGCAGGGAAGGGGCGATCCGCAATCAGCCCCAGCATTTT.

The CDR3 nucleotides are TGTGCCAGCAGCTTACCCAACTACGAGCAGTACGTC. Amino acid sequence: CASSLPNYEQYV. V and J are TRBV7-9 and TRBJ2-7; D gene ambiguous. The CDR3 is 12 amino acids. CDR1 and CDR2 from the germline V gene are SEHNR and FQNEAQ (reference sequence). Trimming took 2 bases from V and 3 from J, leaving 5 bases between them.

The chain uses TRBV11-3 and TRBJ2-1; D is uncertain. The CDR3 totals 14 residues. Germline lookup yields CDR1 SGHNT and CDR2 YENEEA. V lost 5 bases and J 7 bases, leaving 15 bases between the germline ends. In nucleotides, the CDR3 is TGTGCCAGCAGCCCCGAACCCGATTGGAATGAGCAGTTCTTC. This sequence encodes CASSPEPDWNEQFF.

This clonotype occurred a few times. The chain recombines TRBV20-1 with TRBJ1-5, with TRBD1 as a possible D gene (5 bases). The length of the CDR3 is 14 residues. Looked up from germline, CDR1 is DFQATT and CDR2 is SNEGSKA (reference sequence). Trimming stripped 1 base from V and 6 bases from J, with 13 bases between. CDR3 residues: CSARGGAGTQPQHF. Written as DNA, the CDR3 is TGCAGTGCTAGAGGGGGCGCGGGTACTCAGCCCCAGCATTTT.

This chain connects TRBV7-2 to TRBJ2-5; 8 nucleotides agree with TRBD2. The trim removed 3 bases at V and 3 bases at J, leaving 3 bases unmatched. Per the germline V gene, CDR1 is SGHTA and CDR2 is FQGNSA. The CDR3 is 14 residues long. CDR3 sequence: CASSFGGRKETQYF. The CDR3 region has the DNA TGTGCCAGCAGCTTTGGCGGGAGGAAAGAGACCCAGTACTTC.

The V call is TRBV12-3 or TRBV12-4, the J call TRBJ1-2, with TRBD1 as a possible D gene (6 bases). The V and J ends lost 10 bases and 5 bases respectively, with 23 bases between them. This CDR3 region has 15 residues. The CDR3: CAIRVQGLHRYGYTF. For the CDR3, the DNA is TGTGCCATCCGGGTACAGGGCCTCCACAGATATGGCTACACCTTC.

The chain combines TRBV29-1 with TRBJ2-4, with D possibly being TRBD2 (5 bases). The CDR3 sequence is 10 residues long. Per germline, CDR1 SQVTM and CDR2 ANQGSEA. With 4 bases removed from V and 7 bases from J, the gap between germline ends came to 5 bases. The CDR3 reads CSVGGNIQYF. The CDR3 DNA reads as TGCAGCGTTGGCGGGAACATTCAGTACTTC. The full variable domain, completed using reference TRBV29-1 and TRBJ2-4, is SAVISQKPSRDICQRGTSLTIQCQVDSQVTMMFWYRQQPGQSLTLIATANQGSEATYESGFVIDKFPISRPNLTFSTLTVSNMSPEDSSIYLCSVGGNIQYFGAGTRLSVL.

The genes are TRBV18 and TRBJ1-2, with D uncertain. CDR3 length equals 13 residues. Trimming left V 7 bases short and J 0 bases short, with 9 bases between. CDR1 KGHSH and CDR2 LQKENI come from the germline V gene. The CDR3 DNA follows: TGTGCCAGCTACAAGGAAGCTAACTATGGCTACACCTTC. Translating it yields CASYKEANYGYTF.

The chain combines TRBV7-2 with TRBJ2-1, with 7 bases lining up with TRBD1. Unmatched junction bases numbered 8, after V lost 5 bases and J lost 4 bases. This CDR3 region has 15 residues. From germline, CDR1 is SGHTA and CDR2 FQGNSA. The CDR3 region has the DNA TGTGCCAGCAGCCGACAAAGACAGGGATACAATGAGCAGTTCTTC. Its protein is CASSRQRQGYNEQFF.

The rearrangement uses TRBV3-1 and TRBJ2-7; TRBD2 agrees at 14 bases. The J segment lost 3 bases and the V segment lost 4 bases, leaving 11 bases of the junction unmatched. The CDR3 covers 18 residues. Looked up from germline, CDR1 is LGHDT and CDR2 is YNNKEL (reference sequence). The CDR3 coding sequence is TGTGCCAGCAGCCTCGGACTAGCGGGAGGCCCCCATCACTACGAGCAGTACGTC. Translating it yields CASSLGLAGGPHHYEQYV.

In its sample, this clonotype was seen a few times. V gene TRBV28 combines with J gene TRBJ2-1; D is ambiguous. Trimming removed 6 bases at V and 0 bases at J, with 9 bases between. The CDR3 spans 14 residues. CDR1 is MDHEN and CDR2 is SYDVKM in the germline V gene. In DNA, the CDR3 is TGTGCCAGCAGCTTTCAACGCTCCTACAATGAGCAGTTCTTC. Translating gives CASSFQRSYNEQFF.

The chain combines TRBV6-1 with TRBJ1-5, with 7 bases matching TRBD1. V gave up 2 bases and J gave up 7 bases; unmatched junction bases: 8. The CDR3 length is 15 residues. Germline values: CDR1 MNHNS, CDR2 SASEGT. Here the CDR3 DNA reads TGTGCCAGCAGTGAAAAATCAGGGGGGAGCCAGCCCCAGCATTTT. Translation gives CASSEKSGGSQPQHF.

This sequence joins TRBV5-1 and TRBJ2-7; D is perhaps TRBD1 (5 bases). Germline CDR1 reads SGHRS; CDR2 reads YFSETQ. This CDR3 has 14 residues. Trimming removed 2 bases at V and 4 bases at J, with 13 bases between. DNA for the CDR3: TGCGCCAGCAGCTTAGGCAGGGTAACGTACGAGCAGTACTTC. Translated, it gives CASSLGRVTYEQYF.

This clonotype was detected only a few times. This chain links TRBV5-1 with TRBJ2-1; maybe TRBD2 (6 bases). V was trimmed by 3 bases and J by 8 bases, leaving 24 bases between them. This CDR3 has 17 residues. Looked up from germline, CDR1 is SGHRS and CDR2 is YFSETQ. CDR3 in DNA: TGCGCCAGCAGCTCAACCACCGTCGGCGGGACGGGCGATGAGCAGTTCTTC. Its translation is CASSSTTVGGTGDEQFF.

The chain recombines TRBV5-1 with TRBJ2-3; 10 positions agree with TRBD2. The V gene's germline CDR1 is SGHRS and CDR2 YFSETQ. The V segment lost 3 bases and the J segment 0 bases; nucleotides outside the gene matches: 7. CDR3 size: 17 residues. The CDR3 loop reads CASSSASGGASTDTQYF. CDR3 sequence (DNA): TGCGCCAGCAGCTCGGCTAGCGGGGGTGCTAGCACAGATACGCAGTATTTT.